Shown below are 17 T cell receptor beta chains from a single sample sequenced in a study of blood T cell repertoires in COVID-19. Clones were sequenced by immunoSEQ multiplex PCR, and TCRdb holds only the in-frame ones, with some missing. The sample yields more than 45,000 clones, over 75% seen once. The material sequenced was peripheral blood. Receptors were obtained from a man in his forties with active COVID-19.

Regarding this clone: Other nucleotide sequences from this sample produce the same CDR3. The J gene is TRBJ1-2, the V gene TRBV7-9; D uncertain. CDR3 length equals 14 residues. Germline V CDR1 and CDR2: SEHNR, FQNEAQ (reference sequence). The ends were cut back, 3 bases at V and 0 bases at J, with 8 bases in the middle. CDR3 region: CASSFALANYGYTF. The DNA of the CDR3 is TGTGCCAGCAGCTTCGCCTTAGCTAACTATGGCTACACCTTC.

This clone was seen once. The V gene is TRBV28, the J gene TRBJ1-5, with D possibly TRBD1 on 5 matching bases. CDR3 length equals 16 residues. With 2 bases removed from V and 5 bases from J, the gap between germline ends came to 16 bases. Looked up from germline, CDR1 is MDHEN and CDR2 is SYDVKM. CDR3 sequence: CASSLRGYPLHQPQHF. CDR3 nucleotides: TGTGCCAGCAGTTTAAGGGGATACCCCCTCCATCAGCCCCAGCATTTT.

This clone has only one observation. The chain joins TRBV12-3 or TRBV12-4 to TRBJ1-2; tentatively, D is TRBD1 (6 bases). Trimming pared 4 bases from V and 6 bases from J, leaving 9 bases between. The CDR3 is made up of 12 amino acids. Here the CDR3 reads CASSWGGDGYTF. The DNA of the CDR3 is TGTGCCAGCAGTTGGGGGGGCGATGGCTACACCTTC.

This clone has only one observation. CDR3 loop: CASSHPNPTRERMQETQYF. In nucleotides, the CDR3 is TGCGCCAGCAGCCACCCCAACCCCACGCGGGAGCGTATGCAAGAGACCCAGTACTTC. The V call is TRBV4-1, the J call TRBJ2-5; 7 positions agree with TRBD2. The V and J ends lost 3 bases and 2 bases, in that order; junction bases with no gene match: 18. In germline, CDR1 is MGHRA, CDR2 YSYEKL. The CDR3 is made up of 19 amino acids.

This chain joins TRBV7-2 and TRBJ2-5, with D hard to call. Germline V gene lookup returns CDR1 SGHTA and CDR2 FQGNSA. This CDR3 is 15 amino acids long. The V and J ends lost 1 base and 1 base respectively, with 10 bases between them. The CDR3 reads CASSLGSGGQETQYF. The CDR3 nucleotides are TGTGCCAGCAGCTTAGGTTCCGGCGGCCAAGAGACCCAGTACTTC.

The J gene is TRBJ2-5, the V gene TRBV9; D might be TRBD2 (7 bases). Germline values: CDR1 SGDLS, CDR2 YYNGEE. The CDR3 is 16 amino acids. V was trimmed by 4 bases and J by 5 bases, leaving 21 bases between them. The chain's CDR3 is CASSLNRGGEPETQYF. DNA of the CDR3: TGTGCCAGCAGCCTCAACCGAGGGGGGGAACCCGAGACCCAGTACTTC.

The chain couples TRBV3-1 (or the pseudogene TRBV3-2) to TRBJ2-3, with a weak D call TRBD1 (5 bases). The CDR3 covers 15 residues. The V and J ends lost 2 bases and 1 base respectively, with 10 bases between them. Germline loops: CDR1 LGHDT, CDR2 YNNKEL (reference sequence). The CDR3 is CASSQSPQGTDTQYF. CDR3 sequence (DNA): TGTGCCAGCAGCCAAAGCCCACAGGGCACAGATACGCAGTATTTT.

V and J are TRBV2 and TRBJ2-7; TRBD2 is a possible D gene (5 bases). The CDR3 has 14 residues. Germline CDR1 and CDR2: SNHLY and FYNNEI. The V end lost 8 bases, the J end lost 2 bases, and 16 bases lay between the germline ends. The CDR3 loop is CASGRLAATYEQYF. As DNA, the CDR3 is TGTGCCAGCGGACGCCTAGCAGCCACCTACGAGCAGTACTTC.

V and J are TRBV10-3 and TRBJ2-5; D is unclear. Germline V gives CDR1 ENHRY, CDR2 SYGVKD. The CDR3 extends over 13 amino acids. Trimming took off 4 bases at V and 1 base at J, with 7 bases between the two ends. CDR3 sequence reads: CAISVGLQETQYF. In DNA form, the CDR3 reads TGTGCCATCAGTGTTGGCCTCCAAGAGACCCAGTACTTC.

CDR3 loop: CASSVPGFEAFF. CDR3 sequence (DNA): TGCGCCAGCAGCGTTCCGGGATTTGAAGCTTTCTTT. J is TRBJ1-1 and V is TRBV5-1; D remains unclear. Germline CDR1 and CDR2: SGHRS and YFSETQ. The ends were cut back, 4 bases at V and 7 bases at J, with 11 bases in the middle. This CDR3 comprises 12 residues.

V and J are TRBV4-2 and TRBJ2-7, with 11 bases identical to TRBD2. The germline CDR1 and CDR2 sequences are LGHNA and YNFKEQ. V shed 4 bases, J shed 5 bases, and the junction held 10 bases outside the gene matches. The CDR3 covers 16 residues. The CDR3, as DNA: TGTGCCAGCAGCCGGTACCTAGCGGGAGGCAGGGACGAGCAGTACTTC. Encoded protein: CASSRYLAGGRDEQYF.

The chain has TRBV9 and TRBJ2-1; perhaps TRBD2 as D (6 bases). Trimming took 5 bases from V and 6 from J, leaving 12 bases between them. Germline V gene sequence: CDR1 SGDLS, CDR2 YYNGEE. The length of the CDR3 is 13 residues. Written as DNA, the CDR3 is TGTGCCAGCAGTGCGGGACCCGTCAATGAGCAGTTCTTC. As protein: CASSAGPVNEQFF.

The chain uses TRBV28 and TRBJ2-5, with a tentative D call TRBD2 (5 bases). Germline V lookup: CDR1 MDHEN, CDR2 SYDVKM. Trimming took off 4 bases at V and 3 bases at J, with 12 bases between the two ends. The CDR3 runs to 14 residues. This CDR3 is CASSSGATKETQYF. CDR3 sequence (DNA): TGTGCCAGCAGTTCTGGAGCGACTAAAGAGACCCAGTACTTC. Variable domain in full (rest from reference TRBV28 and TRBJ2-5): DVKVTQSSRYLVKRTGEKVFLECVQDMDHENMFWYRQDPGLGLRLIYFSYDVKMKEKGDIPEGYSVSREKKERFSLILESASTNQTSMYLCASSSGATKETQYFGPGTRLLVL.

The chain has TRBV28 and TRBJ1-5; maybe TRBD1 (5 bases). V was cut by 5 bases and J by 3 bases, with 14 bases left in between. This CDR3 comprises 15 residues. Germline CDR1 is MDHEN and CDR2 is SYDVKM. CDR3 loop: CASSPGGGNNQPQHF. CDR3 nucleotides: TGTGCCAGCAGTCCGGGGGGAGGGAACAATCAGCCCCAGCATTTT.

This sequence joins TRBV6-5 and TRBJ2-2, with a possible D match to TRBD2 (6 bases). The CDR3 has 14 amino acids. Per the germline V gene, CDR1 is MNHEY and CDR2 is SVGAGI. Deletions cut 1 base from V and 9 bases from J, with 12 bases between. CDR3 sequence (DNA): TGTGCCAGCAGTTACTTCACGGGGGACCGGGAGCTGTTTTTT. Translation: CASSYFTGDRELFF.

This CDR3 reads CSVEGGGPKGYTF. Here the CDR3 DNA reads TGCAGCGTTGAAGGGGGGGGTCCAAAGGGCTACACCTTC. This chain joins TRBV29-1 and TRBJ1-2; D might be TRBD1 (5 bases). The CDR3 length is 13 residues. Per germline, CDR1 SQVTM and CDR2 ANQGSEA. V dropped 1 base and J dropped 8 bases, with 14 bases sitting between them.

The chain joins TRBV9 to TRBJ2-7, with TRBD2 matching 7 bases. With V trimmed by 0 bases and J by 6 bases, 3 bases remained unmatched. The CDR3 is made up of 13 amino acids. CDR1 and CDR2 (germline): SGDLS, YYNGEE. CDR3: CASSVGLAVEQYF. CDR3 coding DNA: TGTGCCAGCAGCGTAGGGCTAGCGGTCGAGCAGTACTTC.